Below are 7 T cell receptor beta chains sequenced from a single sample in a study of blood T cell repertoires in COVID-19. Sequencing used immunoSEQ multiplex PCR; TCRdb keeps in-frame clones, though not all of them. The table records approximately 280,000 clones, 75% to 90% of them present only once. The specimen was peripheral blood. The receptors come from a man between 35 and 55 years old with acute or convalescent COVID-19.

The chain has TRBV28 and TRBJ1-5; no clear D gene. Looked up from germline, CDR1 is MDHEN and CDR2 is SYDVKM. The CDR3 totals 13 residues. V was shortened by 4 bases and J by 2 bases, with 6 bases between the two germline ends. The CDR3 loop reads CASSSRRNQPQHF. The CDR3 nucleotides read TGTGCCAGCAGTTCCAGGCGCAATCAGCCCCAGCATTTT.

V and J are TRBV5-4 and TRBJ2-7; D might be TRBD2 (5 bases). The CDR3 contains 16 residues. Germline-derived CDR1 and CDR2 are SGHNT and YYREEE (reference sequence). V was pared by 0 bases and J by 0 bases, with 13 bases between. In nucleotides, the CDR3 is TGTGCCAGCAGCTTGGGAAAAGCGGTGAGCTCCTACGAGCAGTACTTC. It specifies CASSLGKAVSSYEQYF.

The J gene is TRBJ2-7, the V gene TRBV3-1 (or the pseudogene TRBV3-2); TRBD2 aligns across 7 bases. The CDR3 runs 12 residues. From germline, CDR1 is LGHDT and CDR2 YNNKEL (reference sequence). Losses at the gene ends were 2 bases for V and 6 bases for J; bases not matched to a gene: 1. Written as DNA, the CDR3 is TGTGCCAGCAGCCAAACTAGCGCCGAGCAGTACTTC. As protein: CASSQTSAEQYF.

The rearrangement joins TRBV7-2 to TRBJ2-5; TRBD2 matches 10 bases. CDR3 length equals 14 residues. In germline, CDR1 is SGHTA, CDR2 FQGNSA. The junction had 3 bases not matched to a gene; V was cut back by 6 bases and J by 2 bases. The CDR3 DNA follows: TGTGCCAGCAGTCGGACTAGCGGACAAGAGACCCAGTACTTC. Translated: CASSRTSGQETQYF.

This clone was detected only once. The CDR3 region is CASSSPGDTQYF. CDR3 nucleotide sequence: TGTGCCAGCAGCTCTCCCGGAGATACGCAGTATTTT. The rearrangement links TRBV7-6 to TRBJ2-3; D uncertain. This CDR3 spans 12 amino acids. Trimming removed 4 bases at V and 5 bases at J, with 7 bases between. The germline V gene has CDR1 SGHVS and CDR2 FNYEAQ.

The gene calls are TRBV15 and TRBJ1-1, with a possible D match to TRBD1 (6 bases). Germline-derived CDR1 and CDR2 are LNHNV and YYDKDF (reference sequence). V dropped 2 bases and J dropped 6 bases, with 16 bases sitting between them. CDR3 size: 15 residues. Written as DNA, the CDR3 is TGTGCCACCAGCAGAAGGGGGACCGGAAGGGCTGAAGCTTTCTTT. Its translation is CATSRRGTGRAEAFF.

The chain links TRBV5-1 to TRBJ1-1; the match to TRBD1 covers 9 bases. Germline V gives CDR1 SGHRS, CDR2 YFSETQ. The ends lost 0 bases at V and 10 bases at J; junction bases unmatched: 4. This CDR3 spans 13 amino acids. The CDR3 DNA is TGCGCCAGCAGCTTGGACGGGACAGGGCGAGCTTTCTTT. Its protein product is CASSLDGTGRAFF.